Each of the 26 T cell receptor beta chains below was sequenced from the same sample in a study of cytomegalovirus exposure and HLA in healthy donors. A multiplex PCR was run with 60 Vbeta primers and 13 Jbeta primers. Assay used: immunoSEQ multiplex PCR; TCRdb lists only in-frame clones, some missing. The table shows around 160,000 clones, with approximately 72% occurring only once. Specimen: PBMCs. Receptors originate from a man aged 50-60 years in good health and CMV-seronegative.

A single count supports this clone. J is TRBJ2-7 and V is TRBV19; D remains ambiguous. The CDR3 loop spans 14 amino acids. Trimming shortened V by 7 bases and J by 4 bases, and 17 bases separated the two germline ends. CDR1 is LNHDA, CDR2 SQIVND, per germline (reference sequence). CDR3 residues: CASTKGVSGYEQYF. CDR3 nucleotides: TGTGCCAGTACCAAAGGAGTATCCGGGTACGAGCAGTACTTC.

This chain connects TRBV4-1 to TRBJ2-5; TRBD1 matches 7 bases. The J call may be wrong; the DNA end is better matched by TRBJ2-7. Per the germline V gene, CDR1 is MGHRA and CDR2 is YSYEKL. The CDR3 has 17 amino acids. This CDR3 is CASSQGILNAGGYEQYF. The CDR3 region has the DNA TGCGCCAGCAGCCAAGGCATTTTGAATGCAGGGGGATACGAGCAGTACTTC.

The chain carries TRBV11-2 and TRBJ2-3; 10 positions agree with TRBD2. The V segment lost 1 base and the J segment 2 bases; nucleotides outside the gene matches: 3. Germline CDR1 SGHAT, CDR2 FQNNGV. The CDR3 consists of 16 residues. CDR3 coding DNA: TGTGCCAGCAGCTTAGTTAGCGGGGGGACCACAGATACGCAGTATTTT. Translation: CASSLVSGGTTDTQYF.

The genes are TRBV6-1 and TRBJ1-2; D not resolved. The CDR3 extends over 12 amino acids. Trimming removed 8 bases from V and 8 bases from J, with 15 bases in between. Germline loops: CDR1 MNHNS, CDR2 SASEGT. The CDR3 region is CASSGGGWGYTF. DNA for the CDR3: TGTGCCAGCTCAGGTGGAGGGTGGGGCTACACCTTC.

The chain combines TRBV11-3 with TRBJ2-1; 10 positions match TRBD1. The V gene's germline CDR1 is SGHNT and CDR2 YENEEA. The CDR3 runs to 15 residues. Trimming cost V 4 bases and J 4 bases; bases outside gene matches: 4. The CDR3 nucleotides read TGTGCCAGCAGCTCGGACAGGGGGGCTTACAATGAGCAGTTCTTC. Its translation is CASSSDRGAYNEQFF. Full variable domain (missing parts from reference TRBV11-3 and TRBJ2-1): EAGVVQSPRYKIIEKKQPVAFWCNPISGHNTLYWYLQNLGQGPELLIRYENEEAVDDSQLPKDRFSAERLKGVDSTLKIQPAELGDSAVYLCASSSDRGAYNEQFFGPGTRLTVL.

The chain uses TRBV2 and TRBJ1-1; D is possibly TRBD1 (5 bases). Germline V gives CDR1 SNHLY, CDR2 FYNNEI. Trimming cost V 4 bases and J 4 bases, with 16 bases left between them. This CDR3 has 15 amino acids. As DNA, the CDR3 is TGTGCCAGCAGTGGAAGGGGAAGGTGGAGCACTGAAGCTTTCTTT. Translating it yields CASSGRGRWSTEAFF.

This chain uses TRBV6-1 with TRBJ1-4; D is possibly TRBD1 (6 bases). Germline V CDR1 and CDR2: MNHNS, SASEGT. The length of the CDR3 is 15 residues. The V end was cut by 6 bases, the J end by 2 bases, with 13 bases between. The CDR3 DNA follows: TGTGCCAGCAGGTACAGGGATTTGACTAATGAAAAACTGTTTTTT. As protein: CASRYRDLTNEKLFF.

This clone came up once. This chain links TRBV6-5 with TRBJ1-4; perhaps TRBD1 as D (6 bases). Germline V gene data show CDR1 as MNHEY and CDR2 as SVGAGI. V was pared by 0 bases and J by 5 bases, with 13 bases between. CDR3 length: 16 amino acids. CDR3 loop: CASSYSFSGVNEKLFF. Written as DNA, the CDR3 is TGTGCCAGCAGTTACTCGTTCTCAGGGGTCAATGAAAAACTGTTTTTT.

The chain links TRBV6-5 to TRBJ1-4; 8 nucleotides align to TRBD1. This CDR3 contains 15 residues. Germline V gene data show CDR1 as MNHEY and CDR2 as SVGAGI. The junction had 10 bases not matched to a gene; V was cut back by 5 bases and J by 8 bases. CDR3 sequence (DNA): TGTGCCAGCAGTCCGTTGGACAGGGCCGACGAAAAACTGTTTTTT. Protein: CASSPLDRADEKLFF.

CDR3: CASSFQGGDTEAFF. DNA for the CDR3: TGTGCCAGCAGCTTCCAGGGCGGAGACACTGAAGCTTTCTTT. The chain couples TRBV13 to TRBJ1-1; TRBD1 might be the D (5 bases). V gave up 3 bases and J gave up 3 bases, with 11 bases separating them. Per germline, CDR1 PRHDT and CDR2 FYEKMQ (reference sequence). The CDR3 spans 14 residues.

This chain links TRBV15 with TRBJ2-7; D call uncertain. The CDR3 is 14 residues long. Per the germline V gene, CDR1 is LNHNV and CDR2 is YYDKDF (reference sequence). Trimming removed 0 bases from V and 1 base from J, with 7 bases in between. The CDR3 DNA follows: TGTGCCACCAGCAGAGAGTTATCTTCCTACGAGCAGTACTTC. Translating gives CATSRELSSYEQYF. Combining the CDR3 with reference TRBV15 and TRBJ2-7 gives the whole variable domain DAMVIQNPRYQVTQFGKPVTLSCSQTLNHNVMYWYQQKSSQAPKLLFHYYDKDFNNEADTPDNFQSRRPNTSFCFLDIRSPGLGDTAMYLCATSRELSSYEQYFGPGTRLTVT.

This clone was seen only a few times. This chain joins TRBV5-1 and TRBJ1-3; 8 nucleotides line up with TRBD1. The CDR3 spans 15 residues. From germline, CDR1 is SGHRS and CDR2 YFSETQ. V lost 0 bases and J lost 8; bases outside the gene matches: 7. The chain's CDR3 is CASSLAPGGADTIYF. CDR3 DNA: TGCGCCAGCAGCTTGGCCCCAGGGGGCGCCGACACCATATATTTT.

The chain combines TRBV9 with TRBJ1-3; D uncertain. V lost 1 base, J lost 1 base, and 9 bases lay in between. Germline loops: CDR1 SGDLS, CDR2 YYNGEE. This CDR3 has 15 amino acids. The CDR3 nucleotides read TGTGCCAGCAGCGTAAGTCCAGTTTCTGGAAACACCATATATTTT. Its protein product is CASSVSPVSGNTIYF.

CDR3: CASSLGTTEFNTIYF. The CDR3 DNA sequence: TGCGCCAGCAGCTTGGGGACAACTGAATTTAACACCATATATTTT. This chain links TRBV5-1 with TRBJ1-3; tentative D call: TRBD1 (5 bases). This CDR3 region has 15 residues. V was shortened by 0 bases and J by 7 bases, with 14 bases between the two germline ends. Germline lookup yields CDR1 SGHRS and CDR2 YFSETQ.

The V and J genes are TRBV18 and TRBJ2-7; possibly TRBD1 for D (5 bases). V was pared by 4 bases and J by 3 bases, with 19 bases between. Germline V gene sequence: CDR1 KGHSH, CDR2 LQKENI. This CDR3 region has 16 residues. This CDR3 reads CASSRGQPVEGYEQYF. The CDR3 nucleotides are TGTGCCAGCTCACGAGGACAACCCGTTGAAGGCTACGAGCAGTACTTC.

In this sample, this clone turned up once. The chain couples TRBV2 to TRBJ1-6, with TRBD1 matching 7 bases. Germline V gives CDR1 SNHLY, CDR2 FYNNEI. The CDR3 is 16 residues long. V lost 1 base and J lost 7; bases outside the gene matches: 7. The CDR3 reads CASSEEGASLNSPLHF. The CDR3 region has the DNA TGTGCCAGCAGTGAAGAGGGGGCGTCCTTAAATTCACCCCTCCACTTT.

This clone was seen a handful of times. V and J are TRBV7-9 and TRBJ2-7; the D gene is possibly TRBD2 (6 bases). Trimming left V 3 bases short and J 3 bases short, with 18 bases between. Germline CDR1 reads SEHNR; CDR2 reads FQNEAQ (reference sequence). The CDR3 covers 16 residues. CDR3 DNA: TGTGCCAGCAGCTTCCCCCCCGGCGGGGACGACTACGAGCAGTACTTC. Translation: CASSFPPGGDDYEQYF.

J is TRBJ2-5 and V is TRBV5-1; D possibly corresponds to TRBD2 (7 bases). The V end lost 5 bases, the J end lost 4 bases, and 12 bases lay between the germline ends. The germline CDR1 and CDR2 sequences are SGHRS and YFSETQ. The CDR3 contains 13 residues. The CDR3 is CASRAGAGETQYF. CDR3 DNA sequence: TGCGCCAGCAGGGCGGGGGCCGGAGAGACCCAGTACTTC.

This clone showed up just once. The V and J genes are TRBV10-3 and TRBJ1-1; weak D call: TRBD1 (5 bases). CDR1 and CDR2 (germline): ENHRY, SYGVKD. The V end lost 10 bases, the J end lost 5 bases, and 20 bases lay between the germline ends. The CDR3 consists of 14 residues. The CDR3 loop reads CATGGTLMGTEAFF. CDR3 nucleotide sequence: TGTGCCACTGGGGGGACGTTGATGGGGACTGAAGCTTTCTTT.

V and J are TRBV7-8 and TRBJ2-2; D call uncertain. CDR3 size: 14 residues. V gave up 4 bases and J gave up 6 bases, with 12 bases separating them. In germline, CDR1 is SGHVS, CDR2 FQNEAQ. This chain's CDR3 is CASSSNAVPGELFF. In nucleotides, the CDR3 is TGTGCCAGCAGCTCCAACGCGGTCCCCGGGGAGCTGTTTTTT.

This rearrangement joins TRBV10-3 to TRBJ2-3, with 12 nucleotides matching TRBD1. V gave up 6 bases and J gave up 5 bases; unmatched junction bases: 9. The germline V gene has CDR1 ENHRY and CDR2 SYGVKD. CDR3 size: 16 residues. CDR3 in amino acids: CAISDPGQGARDTQYF. For the CDR3, the DNA is TGTGCCATCAGCGATCCGGGACAGGGGGCGAGAGATACGCAGTATTTT.

Turning to this clone: The same CDR3 also results from other DNA sequences found in this sample. The genes are TRBV6-5 and TRBJ2-7; 7 bases are a match to TRBD1. With 0 bases clipped from V and 4 bases from J, the junction kept 6 bases outside the gene matches. CDR1 MNHEY and CDR2 SVGAGI come from the germline V gene. The CDR3 is 15 residues long. DNA for the CDR3: TGTGCCAGCAGTTACTCGAACAGGGGTCGGTACGAGCAGTACTTC. The encoded protein is CASSYSNRGRYEQYF.

DNA of the CDR3: TGTGCCAGCAGTGGGACAGGGGGCTTTCGAGTTGGTGGCTACACCTTC. This sequence encodes CASSGTGGFRVGGYTF. The chain carries TRBV28 and TRBJ1-2; 12 bases are shared with TRBD1. The trim removed 5 bases at V and 7 bases at J, leaving 11 bases unmatched. The CDR3 length is 16 residues. Germline V CDR1 and CDR2: MDHEN, SYDVKM.

The gene calls are TRBV29-1 and TRBJ2-3, with D maybe TRBD2 (5 bases). The CDR3 loop spans 13 amino acids. Germline-derived CDR1 and CDR2 are SQVTM and ANQGSEA. V lost 0 bases and J 4 bases, leaving 8 bases between the germline ends. CDR3 coding DNA: TGCAGCGTTGAAGATCTCGGGGCAGATACGCAGTATTTT. The encoded protein is CSVEDLGADTQYF.

The V gene is TRBV7-2, the J gene TRBJ2-5; 15 positions agree with TRBD2. Germline V CDR1 and CDR2: SGHTA, FQGNSA. This CDR3 has 19 residues. Trimming cost V 5 bases and J 1 base; bases outside gene matches: 11. In DNA, the CDR3 is TGTGCCAGCAGCGACCCTCCGGGACTAGCGGGGGGCCGCCAAGAGACCCAGTACTTC. Translated, it gives CASSDPPGLAGGRQETQYF.

The chain has TRBV28 and TRBJ2-5; 7 bases match TRBD2. Germline V gene lookup returns CDR1 MDHEN and CDR2 SYDVKM. This CDR3 region has 16 residues. Trimming cost V 5 bases and J 0 bases; bases outside gene matches: 9. CDR3 sequence: CASSAIGRPYQETQYF. The CDR3 DNA reads TGTGCCAGCAGTGCCATCGGGAGGCCGTACCAAGAGACCCAGTACTTC.